The 23 T cell receptor beta chains listed next were all sequenced from one sample in a study of T cells in women clearing cervical HPV infection listed by TCRdb under 2018. Library prep was done by the immunoSEQ multiplex PCR assay. What TCRdb holds here is the immuneACCESS table cut down to in-frame rearrangements. Part of the clones is not present; checked against another copy, under half of the missing clones reflect an unresolved V gene, and the others are unexplained. This specimen's table enumerates fewer than 35,000 clones. The ten largest clones add up to approximately 20% of the sample. The specimen was blood buffy coat. The receptors come from a woman between 18 and 70 years old with a cervical HPV16 infection that either progressed to CIN3+ or cleared (not recorded which).

Points on this clone: The CDR3 end falls 3 residues outside the read, so it is completed with the germline J gene. The V and J genes are TRBV6-2 or TRBV6-3 and TRBJ2-3, with 12 nucleotides matching TRBD2. The CDR3 has 14 amino acids. Unmatched junction bases numbered 8, after V lost 8 bases and J lost 8 bases. Per germline, CDR1 MNHEY and CDR2 SVGEGT. CDR3 region: CASVGLAGHGTQYF. The CDR3 bases that were read are TGTGCCAGCGTGGGACTAGCGGGCCATGGTACG.

On this clone itself: With the read ending 3 residues before the CDR3 end, the germline J gene is used to fill in that end. At the DNA level, this CDR3 is encoded by other sequences in the same sample as well. This chain links TRBV6-1 with TRBJ1-3; TRBD1 is a possible D gene (5 bases). This CDR3 comprises 15 residues. Germline V gene sequence: CDR1 MNHNS, CDR2 SASEGT. The CDR3: CASSEAIQGSMVIYF. The covered CDR3 bases are TGTGCCAGCAGTGAAGCTATCCAGGGAAGTATGGTA.

A remark on this clone: The CDR3 is cut off 3 residues early in the read; its end comes from the germline J gene. The chain uses TRBV19 and TRBJ2-2; 9 bases map to TRBD2. Trimming took 4 bases from V and 4 from J; bases not matched to a gene: 10. In germline, CDR1 is LNHDA, CDR2 SQIVND (reference sequence). The CDR3 totals 17 residues. CDR3 residues: CASSTLIGLASTGELFF. Incomplete CDR3 DNA: TGTGCCAGTAGTACTCTTATAGGACTAGCGAGCACCGGGGAG.

With respect to this clone: From the germline J gene comes the end of the CDR3, since the read stops 3 residues before it. The chain carries TRBV19 and TRBJ1-2; the D gene is possibly TRBD1 (5 bases). Germline V CDR1 and CDR2: LNHDA, SQIVND (reference sequence). V lost 5 bases to trimming and J lost 1 base, with 14 bases between them. The CDR3 covers 15 residues. CDR3 region: CASSFGQNFNYGYTF. The sequenced part of the CDR3 DNA is TGTGCCAGTAGTTTCGGACAAAATTTTAACTATGGC.

About this clone itself: The CDR3 is cut off 3 residues early in the read; its end comes from the germline J gene. V and J are TRBV7-2 and TRBJ2-7, with D possibly being TRBD1 (6 bases). CDR1 and CDR2 from the germline V gene are SGHTA and FQGNSA. This CDR3 is built from 13 residues. Trimming removed 6 bases from V and 4 bases from J, with 13 bases in between. CDR3: CASRRLGAYEQYF. Partial CDR3 DNA: TGTGCCAGCAGGCGGTTGGGGGCATACGAG.

To note about this clone: Read coverage stops 3 residues before the CDR3 terminus; the germline J gene supplies the remainder. The chain employs TRBV2 and TRBJ1-5; 8 bases match TRBD1. The germline V gene encodes CDR1 SNHLY and CDR2 FYNNEI. With 6 bases clipped from V and 7 bases from J, the junction kept 8 bases outside the gene matches. The CDR3 spans 14 residues. This chain's CDR3 is CASRGDRGRQPQHF. The sequenced part of the CDR3 DNA is TGTGCCAGCAGGGGAGACAGGGGAAGACAGCCC. The entire variable domain, with the rest obtained from reference TRBV2 and TRBJ1-5, is as follows: EPEVTQTPSHQVTQMGQEVILRCVPISNHLYFYWYRQILGQKVEFLVSFYNNEISEKSEIFDDQFSVERPDGSNFTLKIRSTKLEDSAMYFCASRGDRGRQPQHFGDGTRLSIL.

The covered CDR3 bases are TGTGCCAGCAGACCTAGCGGGAGGACAGATACG. This codes for CASRPSGRTDT. The CDR3, in full, reads CASRPSGRTDTQYF. V usage is TRBV6-2 or TRBV6-3 and J usage is TRBJ2-3; 11 bases agree with TRBD2. Read data end 3 residues before the CDR3 end; the end is taken from the germline J gene. The V and J ends lost 6 bases and 3 bases, in that order; junction bases with no gene match: 2. The germline V gene encodes CDR1 MNHEY and CDR2 SVGEGT. The CDR3 contains 14 residues.

A word on this clone: The CDR3 end falls 3 residues outside the read, so it is completed with the germline J gene. The chain combines TRBV2 with TRBJ2-1, with 7 bases lining up with TRBD2. Germline loops: CDR1 SNHLY, CDR2 FYNNEI. The CDR3 has 14 amino acids. J lost 4 bases, V lost 4 bases, and 4 bases had no gene match. CDR3 DNA, as far as it was read: TGTGCCAGCAGTGGACTAGCATCGTACAATGAG. It translates to CASSGLASYNE. The full CDR3 protein is CASSGLASYNEQFF.

For this clone: The CDR3 end is not reached by the read, which stops 3 residues before it; the germline J gene fills it in. The chain is built from TRBV29-1 and TRBJ1-2, with TRBD1 matching over 7 bases. The germline V gene has CDR1 SQVTM and CDR2 ANQGSEA. Trimming at V came to 4 bases and at J to 3 bases, leaving 5 bases not matched to a gene. CDR3 length: 13 amino acids. CDR3 DNA, as far as it was read: TGCAGCGTTGCTGAGGGGGCACACTATGGC. Translating gives CSVAEGAHYG. The entire CDR3 protein reads CSVAEGAHYGYTF.

For this clone: The read ends 3 residues before the CDR3 terminus; that terminus is restored from the germline J gene. The chain carries TRBV20-1 and TRBJ1-4, with TRBD1 as a possible D gene (5 bases). Germline lookup yields CDR1 DFQATT and CDR2 SNEGSKA (reference sequence). Trimming cost V 6 bases and J 0 bases, with 14 bases left between them. This CDR3 spans 15 amino acids. This chain's CDR3 is CSASGGFATNEKLFF. The sequenced CDR3 bases are TGCAGTGCCAGTGGGGGGTTTGCAACTAATGAAAAA.

As concerns this clone: Read sequence stops 3 residues before the CDR3 end, and the germline J gene provides the missing end. V usage is TRBV6-2 or TRBV6-3 and J usage is TRBJ2-3, with D maybe TRBD2 (6 bases). Germline V gene sequence: CDR1 MNHEY, CDR2 SVGEGT. The CDR3 is made up of 13 amino acids. This CDR3 is CASSRDFQETQYF. The DNA read from the CDR3 is TGTGCCAGCAGCCGGGACTTCCAAGAGACG.

As regards this clone: The observed sequence ends 3 residues before the CDR3 terminus, with the missing tail filled in from the germline J gene. The J gene is TRBJ1-5, the V gene TRBV7-2; 9 nucleotides agree with TRBD1. V shed 1 base, J shed 5 bases, and the junction held 3 bases outside the gene matches. From germline, CDR1 is SGHTA and CDR2 FQGNSA. This CDR3 contains 15 residues. CDR3 protein: CASSLGDRVHQPQHF. CDR3 bases read: TGTGCCAGCAGCTTAGGGGACAGGGTTCATCAGCCC.

Regarding this clone: The CDR3 end falls 3 residues outside the read, so it is completed with the germline J gene. The genes are TRBV20-1 and TRBJ2-2, with D possibly TRBD1 on 6 matching bases. The germline V gene has CDR1 DFQATT and CDR2 SNEGSKA (reference sequence). With 3 bases removed from V and 8 bases from J, the gap between germline ends came to 16 bases. This CDR3 has 14 residues. The CDR3 protein is CSASRTGIEGELFF. Incomplete CDR3 DNA: TGCAGTGCTAGCCGCACAGGGATTGAAGGGGAG.

Turning to this clone: The read gets to within 3 residues of the CDR3 end, and the germline J gene fills in the rest. The chain combines TRBV7-6 with TRBJ1-2; tentatively, D is TRBD1 (6 bases). The CDR3 sequence is 14 residues long. The germline CDR1 and CDR2 sequences are SGHVS and FNYEAQ. CDR3 amino acids: CASSPQGGTYDYTF. CDR3 DNA, as far as it was read: TGTGCCAGCAGCCCACAGGGCGGGACCTACGAC.

The sequenced CDR3 bases are TGTGCCAGCAGTCGTACTAGCGGGGAAGAGACC. The encoded protein is CASSRTSGEET. The full CDR3 reads CASSRTSGEETQYF. The chain joins TRBV13 to TRBJ2-5; 10 bases align to TRBD2. Sequencing ends 3 residues short of the CDR3 end; the germline J gene provides the rest. V shed 6 bases, J shed 3 bases, and the junction held 4 bases outside the gene matches. Germline CDR1 reads PRHDT; CDR2 reads FYEKMQ (reference sequence). The CDR3 covers 14 residues.

In regard to this clone: The CDR3 extends 3 residues past the end of the read, so its final part is completed from the germline J gene. The chain couples TRBV19 to TRBJ2-7, with a possible D match to TRBD1 (6 bases). V dropped 5 bases and J dropped 2 bases, with 16 bases sitting between them. The CDR3 sequence is 15 residues long. Germline values: CDR1 LNHDA, CDR2 SQIVND (reference sequence). This CDR3 reads CASSSRQAFTYEQYF. The CDR3 bases that were read are TGTGCCAGTAGTTCCCGACAGGCTTTTACCTACGAG.

Concerning this clone: The sequence runs out 3 residues before the end of the CDR3; the remainder is reconstructed from the germline J gene. The V and J genes are TRBV18 and TRBJ1-2, with 7 bases matching TRBD1. Germline CDR1 is KGHSH and CDR2 is LQKENI. The CDR3 sequence is 15 residues long. The CDR3 DNA, read in part, is TGTGCCAGCTCACCTCGCCGACAGGGCACAGATACC. This sequence encodes CASSPRRQGTDT. The CDR3 in full is CASSPRRQGTDTYTF.

As to this clone: The read ends 3 residues before the CDR3 terminus; that terminus is restored from the germline J gene. The genes are TRBV2 and TRBJ2-3, with 9 nucleotides matching TRBD1. The CDR3 loop spans 14 amino acids. From germline, CDR1 is SNHLY and CDR2 FYNNEI. This CDR3 is CASSPGQGAMPQYF. CDR3 DNA, as far as it was read: TGTGCCAGCAGTCCGGGACAGGGAGCGATGCCG.

As concerns this clone: The CDR3 end is not reached by the read, which stops 3 residues before it; the germline J gene fills it in. The chain employs TRBV19 and TRBJ2-6; D remains unclear. V lost 7 bases and J lost 2, with 15 bases in between. The CDR3 covers 16 residues. Germline V gives CDR1 LNHDA, CDR2 SQIVND (reference sequence). The covered CDR3 bases are TGTGCCAGTATTGACATCTCTTCAGCTGGGGCCAACGTC. It is translated as CASIDISSAGANV. The full-length CDR3 reads as CASIDISSAGANVLTF.

With regard to this clone: Read coverage stops 3 residues before the CDR3 terminus; the germline J gene supplies the remainder. This chain uses TRBV7-6 with TRBJ1-2; TRBD1 aligns across 8 bases. Germline loops: CDR1 SGHVS, CDR2 FNYEAQ. The CDR3 loop spans 16 amino acids. This chain's CDR3 is CASSFIGQGGTDTYTF. CDR3 bases read: TGTGCCAGCAGCTTTATAGGACAGGGCGGCACAGATACC.

About this clone itself: The CDR3 end is not reached by the read, which stops 3 residues before it; the germline J gene fills it in. The chain carries TRBV19 and TRBJ1-2; D remains ambiguous. The germline gives CDR1 LNHDA, CDR2 SQIVND (reference sequence). CDR3 length equals 15 residues. The CDR3 DNA, read in part, is TGTGCCAGTAGTAAGGCCTGGACTAGAAACTACGAC. Translated: CASSKAWTRNYD. The whole CDR3 protein reads CASSKAWTRNYDYTF.

With regard to this clone: The read ends 3 residues before the CDR3 terminus; that terminus is restored from the germline J gene. V and J are TRBV6-7 and TRBJ1-2, with D unclear. TRBV6-7 is classed as an ORF, of uncertain function. This CDR3 region has 17 residues. Partial CDR3 DNA: TGTGCCAGCAGTTACTTCCCCTCTAGCGGGAGCACAGATACC. This gives the protein CASSYFPSSGSTDT. The full CDR3 reads CASSYFPSSGSTDTYTF.

As to this clone: The read falls 3 residues short of the CDR3 end, and the missing part is taken from the germline J gene. The V call is TRBV19, the J call TRBJ1-5; 10 bases map to TRBD1. CDR1 is LNHDA, CDR2 SQIVND, per germline (reference sequence). This CDR3 comprises 13 residues. Unmatched junction bases numbered 5, after V lost 8 bases and J lost 7 bases. The covered CDR3 bases are TGTGCCAGTTCAGACAGGGGGCGACAGCCC. Protein sequence: CASSDRGRQP. The entire CDR3 protein reads CASSDRGRQPQHF.